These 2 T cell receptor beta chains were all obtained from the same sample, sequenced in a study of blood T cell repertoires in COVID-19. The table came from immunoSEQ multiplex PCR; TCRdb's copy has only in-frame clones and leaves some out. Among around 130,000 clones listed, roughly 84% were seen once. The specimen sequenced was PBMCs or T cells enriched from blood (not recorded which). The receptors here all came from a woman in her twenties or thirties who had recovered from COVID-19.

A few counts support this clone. The DNA of the CDR3 is TGTGCCAGCAGCTTAAGGGGGGGCCGTAATGAAAAACTGTTTTTT. Translation: CASSLRGGRNEKLFF. The chain uses TRBV7-2 and TRBJ1-4; D might be TRBD1 (6 bases). V lost 2 bases to trimming and J lost 4 bases, with 11 bases between them. The V gene's germline CDR1 is SGHTA and CDR2 FQGNSA. CDR3 length equals 15 residues.

CDR3 DNA sequence: TGTGCCTGGAGTGTACCAGCGGGATTATGGGAGGGGGAGACCCAGTACTTC. It is translated as CAWSVPAGLWEGETQYF. The chain is built from TRBV30 and TRBJ2-5, with 7 bases aligning to TRBD2. Germline CDR1 and CDR2: GTSNPN and SVGIG (reference sequence). The length of the CDR3 is 17 residues. Trimming took 0 bases from V and 5 from J; bases not matched to a gene: 15.